The subject of this entry is one T cell receptor beta chain. These data are taken from a study of blood T cell repertoires in COVID-19. Study context: Whether acute or convalescent, the COVID-19 samples came from the United States, Italy and Spain. T cells, B-cell-depleted T cells, or PBMCs supplied cDNA or gDNA.

CDR3 length: 16 residues. The V gene's germline CDR1 is SQVTM and CDR2 ANQGSEA. V gave up 6 bases and J gave up 3 bases; unmatched junction bases: 16. One Seattle source followed patients from active infection through their disease course. Produced via immunoSEQ multiplex PCR; TCRdb's table is partial and in-frame only. The table records 200,000 to 300,000 clones, around 90% of them present only once. V usage is TRBV29-1 and J usage is TRBJ1-1; 7 bases line up with TRBD1. This receptor was identified in a man aged 30 to 39 with COVID-19, enrolled during active disease. The material sequenced was peripheral blood. CDR3 amino acids: CSVHTPFKGADTEAFF. The CDR3, as DNA: TGCAGCGTCCACACCCCCTTTAAGGGGGCCGACACTGAAGCTTTCTTT.